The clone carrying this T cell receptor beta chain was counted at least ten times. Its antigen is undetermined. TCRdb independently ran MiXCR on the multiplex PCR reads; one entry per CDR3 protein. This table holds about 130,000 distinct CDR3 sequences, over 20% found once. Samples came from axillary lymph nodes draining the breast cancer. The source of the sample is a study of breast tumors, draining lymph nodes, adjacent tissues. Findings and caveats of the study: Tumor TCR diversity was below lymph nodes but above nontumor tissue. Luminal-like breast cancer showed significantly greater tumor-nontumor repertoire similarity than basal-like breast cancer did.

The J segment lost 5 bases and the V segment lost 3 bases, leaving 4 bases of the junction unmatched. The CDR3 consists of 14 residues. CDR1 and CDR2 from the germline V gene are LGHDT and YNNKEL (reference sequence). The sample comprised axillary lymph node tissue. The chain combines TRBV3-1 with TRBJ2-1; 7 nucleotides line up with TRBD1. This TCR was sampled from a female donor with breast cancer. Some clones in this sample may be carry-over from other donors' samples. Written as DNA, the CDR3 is TGTGCCAGCAGCCACGACAGGGTTCACAATGAGCAGTTCTTC. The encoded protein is CASSHDRVHNEQFF.